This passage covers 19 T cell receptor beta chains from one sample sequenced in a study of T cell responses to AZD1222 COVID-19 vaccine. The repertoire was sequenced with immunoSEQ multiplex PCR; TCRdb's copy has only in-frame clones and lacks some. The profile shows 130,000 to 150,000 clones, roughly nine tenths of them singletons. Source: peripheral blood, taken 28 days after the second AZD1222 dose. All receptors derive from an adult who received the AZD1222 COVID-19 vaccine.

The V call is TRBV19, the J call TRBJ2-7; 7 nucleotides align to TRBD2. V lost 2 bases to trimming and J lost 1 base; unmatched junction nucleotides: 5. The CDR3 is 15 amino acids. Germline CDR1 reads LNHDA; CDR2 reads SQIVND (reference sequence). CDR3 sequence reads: CASSISASGSYEQYF. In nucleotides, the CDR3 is TGTGCCAGTAGTATATCGGCTAGCGGATCCTACGAGCAGTACTTC.

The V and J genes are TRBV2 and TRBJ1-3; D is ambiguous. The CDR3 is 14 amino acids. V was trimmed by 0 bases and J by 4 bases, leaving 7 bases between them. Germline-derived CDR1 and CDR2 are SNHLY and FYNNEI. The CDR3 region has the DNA TGTGCCAGCAGTGAAGCAGGCAGAGGAAACACCATATATTTT. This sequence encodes CASSEAGRGNTIYF. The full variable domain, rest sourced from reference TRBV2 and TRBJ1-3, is EPEVTQTPSHQVTQMGQEVILRCVPISNHLYFYWYRQILGQKVEFLVSFYNNEISEKSEIFDDQFSVERPDGSNFTLKIRSTKLEDSAMYFCASSEAGRGNTIYFGEGSWLTVV.

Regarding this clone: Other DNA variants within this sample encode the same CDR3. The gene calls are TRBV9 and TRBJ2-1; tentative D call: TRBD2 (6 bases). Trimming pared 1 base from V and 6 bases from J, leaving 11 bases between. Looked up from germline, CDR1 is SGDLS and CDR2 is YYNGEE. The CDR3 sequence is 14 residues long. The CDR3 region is CASSVSGSLNEQFF. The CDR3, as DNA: TGTGCCAGCAGCGTAAGCGGGTCACTCAATGAGCAGTTCTTC.

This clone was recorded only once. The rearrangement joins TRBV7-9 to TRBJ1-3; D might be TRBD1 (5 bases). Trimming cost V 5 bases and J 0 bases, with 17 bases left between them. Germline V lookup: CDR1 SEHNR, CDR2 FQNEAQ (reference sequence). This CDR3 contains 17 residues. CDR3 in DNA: TGTGCCAGCAGCCATTCCAGGGAGCTGTTCTCTGGAAACACCATATATTTT. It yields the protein CASSHSRELFSGNTIYF.

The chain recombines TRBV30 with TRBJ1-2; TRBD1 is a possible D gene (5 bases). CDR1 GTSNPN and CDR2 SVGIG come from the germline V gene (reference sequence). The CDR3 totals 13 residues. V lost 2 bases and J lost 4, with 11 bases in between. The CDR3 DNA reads TGTGCCTGGAGTCAGGGTAATAGCTATGGCTACACCTTC. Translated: CAWSQGNSYGYTF.

The CDR3 reads CASSPGTGGFTGELFF. In DNA, the CDR3 is TGCGCCAGCAGCCCTGGGACAGGTGGATTCACCGGGGAGCTGTTTTTT. This chain uses TRBV5-1 with TRBJ2-2; 8 bases map to TRBD1. The V segment lost 4 bases and the J segment 4 bases; nucleotides outside the gene matches: 9. Germline V CDR1 and CDR2: SGHRS, YFSETQ. There are 16 residues in the CDR3.

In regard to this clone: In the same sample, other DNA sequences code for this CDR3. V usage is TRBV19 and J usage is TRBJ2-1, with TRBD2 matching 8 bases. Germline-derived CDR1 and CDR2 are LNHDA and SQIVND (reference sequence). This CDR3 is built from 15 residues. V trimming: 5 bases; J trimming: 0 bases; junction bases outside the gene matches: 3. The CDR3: CASSPSGSSYNEQFF. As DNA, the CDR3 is TGTGCCAGTAGTCCGAGCGGGAGCTCCTACAATGAGCAGTTCTTC.

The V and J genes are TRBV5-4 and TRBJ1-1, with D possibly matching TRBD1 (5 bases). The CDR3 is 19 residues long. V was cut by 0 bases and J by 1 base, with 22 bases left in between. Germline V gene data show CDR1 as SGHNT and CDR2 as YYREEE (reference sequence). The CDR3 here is CASSLGVQGSLETNTEAFF. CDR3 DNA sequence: TGTGCCAGCAGCTTGGGAGTTCAGGGATCGTTAGAGACGAACACTGAAGCTTTCTTT.

The CDR3: CASSRVAGVDGGTDTQYF. The CDR3 DNA reads as TGTGCCAGTAGTAGGGTAGCGGGGGTGGATGGAGGCACAGATACGCAGTATTTT. The V gene is TRBV19, the J gene TRBJ2-3; TRBD2 aligns across 9 bases. Per germline, CDR1 LNHDA and CDR2 SQIVND (reference sequence). V lost 4 bases to trimming and J lost 1 base; unmatched junction nucleotides: 12. This CDR3 contains 18 residues.

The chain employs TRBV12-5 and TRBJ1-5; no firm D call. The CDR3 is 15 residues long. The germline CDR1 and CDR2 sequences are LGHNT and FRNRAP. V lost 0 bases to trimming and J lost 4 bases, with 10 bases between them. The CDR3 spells CASGLVLGPNQPQHF. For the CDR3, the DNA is TGTGCTAGTGGTTTGGTACTTGGCCCAAATCAGCCCCAGCATTTT.

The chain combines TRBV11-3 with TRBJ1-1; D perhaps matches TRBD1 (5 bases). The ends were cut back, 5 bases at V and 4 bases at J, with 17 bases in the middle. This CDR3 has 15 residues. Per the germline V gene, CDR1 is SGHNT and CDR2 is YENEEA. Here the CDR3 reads CASSRVIGEPTEAFF. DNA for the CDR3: TGTGCCAGCAGCCGTGTAATAGGGGAACCCACTGAAGCTTTCTTT.

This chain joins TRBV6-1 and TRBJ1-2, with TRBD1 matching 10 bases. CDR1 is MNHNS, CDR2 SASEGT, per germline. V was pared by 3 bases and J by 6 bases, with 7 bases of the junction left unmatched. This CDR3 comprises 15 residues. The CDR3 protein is CASSEVTGGFHGYTF. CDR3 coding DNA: TGTGCCAGCAGTGAGGTGACAGGGGGCTTTCATGGCTACACCTTC.

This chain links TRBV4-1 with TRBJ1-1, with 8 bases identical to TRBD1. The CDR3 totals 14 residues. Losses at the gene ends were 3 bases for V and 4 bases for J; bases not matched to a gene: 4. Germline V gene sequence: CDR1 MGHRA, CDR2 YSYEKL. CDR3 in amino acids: CASSHQGAPTEAFF. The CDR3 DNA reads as TGCGCCAGCAGCCACCAGGGGGCGCCCACTGAAGCTTTCTTT.

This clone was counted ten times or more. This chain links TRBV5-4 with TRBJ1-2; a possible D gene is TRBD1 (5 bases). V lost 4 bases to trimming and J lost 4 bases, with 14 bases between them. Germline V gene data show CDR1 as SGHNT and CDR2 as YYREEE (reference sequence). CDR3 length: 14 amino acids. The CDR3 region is CASSAGVDIYGYTF. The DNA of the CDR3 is TGTGCCAGCAGCGCTGGGGTGGACATCTATGGCTACACCTTC.

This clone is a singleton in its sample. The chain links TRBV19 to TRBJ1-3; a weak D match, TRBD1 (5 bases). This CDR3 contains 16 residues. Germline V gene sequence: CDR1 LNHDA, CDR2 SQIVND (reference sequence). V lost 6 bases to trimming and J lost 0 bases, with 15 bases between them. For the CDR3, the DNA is TGTGCCAGTAGATCCGGGACGGGGGTCTCTGGAAACACCATATATTTT. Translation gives CASRSGTGVSGNTIYF.

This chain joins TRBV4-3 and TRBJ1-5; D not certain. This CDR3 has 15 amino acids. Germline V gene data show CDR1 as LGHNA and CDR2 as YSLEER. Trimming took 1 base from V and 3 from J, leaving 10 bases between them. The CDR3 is CASSQVSGVNQPQHF. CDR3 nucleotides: TGCGCCAGCAGCCAAGTAAGTGGGGTCAATCAGCCCCAGCATTTT.

The DNA for the CDR3 is TGCGCCAGCAGCTTTAGGCGCGATGAGCAGTTCTTC. It encodes CASSFRRDEQFF. The chain has TRBV5-1 and TRBJ2-1; no reliable D call. Germline CDR1 SGHRS, CDR2 YFSETQ. Trimming pared 2 bases from V and 8 bases from J, leaving 8 bases between. This CDR3 region has 12 residues.

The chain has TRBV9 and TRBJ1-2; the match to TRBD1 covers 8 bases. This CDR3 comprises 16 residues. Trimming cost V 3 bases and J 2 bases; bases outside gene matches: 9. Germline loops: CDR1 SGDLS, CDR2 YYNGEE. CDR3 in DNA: TGTGCCAGCAGCGATCCGTCGGGACAGGCGAACTATGGCTACACCTTC. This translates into CASSDPSGQANYGYTF.

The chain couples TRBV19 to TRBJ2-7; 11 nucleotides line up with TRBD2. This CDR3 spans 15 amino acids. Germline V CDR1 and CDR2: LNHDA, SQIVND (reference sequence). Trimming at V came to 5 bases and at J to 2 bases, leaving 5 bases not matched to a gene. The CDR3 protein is CASSYQTSGTYEQYF. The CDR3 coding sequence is TGTGCCAGTAGTTATCAGACTAGCGGGACCTACGAGCAGTACTTC.